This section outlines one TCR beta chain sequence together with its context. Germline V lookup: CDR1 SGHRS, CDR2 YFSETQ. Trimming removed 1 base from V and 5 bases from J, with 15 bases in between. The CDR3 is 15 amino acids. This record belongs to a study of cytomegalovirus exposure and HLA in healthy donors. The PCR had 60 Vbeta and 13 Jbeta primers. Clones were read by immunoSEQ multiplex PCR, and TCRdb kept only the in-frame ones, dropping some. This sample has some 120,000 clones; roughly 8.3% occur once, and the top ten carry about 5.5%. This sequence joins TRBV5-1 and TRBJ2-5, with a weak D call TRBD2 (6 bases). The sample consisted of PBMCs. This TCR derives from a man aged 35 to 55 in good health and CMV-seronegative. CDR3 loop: CASSLFPGREETQYF. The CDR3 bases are TGCGCCAGCAGCTTGTTTCCAGGACGGGAGGAGACCCAGTACTTC. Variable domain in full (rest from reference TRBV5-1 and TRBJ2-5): KAGVTQTPRYLIKTRGQQVTLSCSPISGHRSVSWYQQTPGQGLQFLFEYFSETQRNKGNFPGRFSGRQFSNSRSEMNVSTLELGDSALYLCASSLFPGREETQYFGPGTRLLVL.